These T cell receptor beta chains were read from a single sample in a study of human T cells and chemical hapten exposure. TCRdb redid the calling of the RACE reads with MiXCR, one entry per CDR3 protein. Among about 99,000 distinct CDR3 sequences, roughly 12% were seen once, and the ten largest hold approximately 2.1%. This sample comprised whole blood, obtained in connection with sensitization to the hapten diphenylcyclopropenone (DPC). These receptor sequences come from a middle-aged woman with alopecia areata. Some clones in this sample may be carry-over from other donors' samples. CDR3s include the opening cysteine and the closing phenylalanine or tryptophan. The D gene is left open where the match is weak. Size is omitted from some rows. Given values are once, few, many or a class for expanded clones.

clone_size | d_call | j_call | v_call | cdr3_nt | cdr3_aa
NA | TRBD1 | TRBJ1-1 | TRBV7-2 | TGTGCCAGCAGCTTAAACAGGGGTGAAGCTTTCTTT | CASSLNRGEAFF
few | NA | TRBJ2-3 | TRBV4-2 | TGTGCCAGCAGCCAAGAGAGGGACACAGATACGCAGTATTTT | CASSQERDTDTQYF
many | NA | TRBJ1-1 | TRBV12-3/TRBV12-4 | TGTGCCAGCAGCCTGGGACACACGAACACTGAAGCTTTCTTT | CASSLGHTNTEAFF
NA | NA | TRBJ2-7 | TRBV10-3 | TGTGCCATCAGTGAGGTACGCCGGACCTACGAGCAGTACTTC | CAISEVRRTYEQYF
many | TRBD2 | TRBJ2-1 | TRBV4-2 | TGTGCCAGCAGCCAAGAGATCCTAGCGGGAGCTAATGAGCAGTTCTTC | CASSQEILAGANEQFF
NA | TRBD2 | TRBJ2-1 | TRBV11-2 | TGTGCCAGCAGCTTAGAGCGGGAGGGTCAGGGGCAGTTCTTC | CASSLEREGQGQFF
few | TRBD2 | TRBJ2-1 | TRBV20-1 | TGCAGTGCCTCTACCTCCGAGACTAGCGGATACAATGAGCAGTTCTTC | CSASTSETSGYNEQFF
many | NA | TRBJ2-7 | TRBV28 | TGTGCCAGCACCCTCCCTGGGGGGCCTACCTACGAGCAGTACTTC | CASTLPGGPTYEQYF
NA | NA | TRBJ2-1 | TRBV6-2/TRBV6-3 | TGTGCCAGCAGTTACTTTCTTTATGGGGCAGAGCAGTTCTTC | CASSYFLYGAEQFF
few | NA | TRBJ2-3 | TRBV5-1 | TGCGCCAGCAGCTTGGCGGCAGTTACAGATACGCAGTATTTT | CASSLAAVTDTQYF
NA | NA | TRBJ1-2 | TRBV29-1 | TGCAGCGTAGCGAAACAGGACTATGGCTACACCTTC | CSVAKQDYGYTF
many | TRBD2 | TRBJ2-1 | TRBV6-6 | TGTGCCAGCAGCCCGACTAGCGGGAGAGGGTCCTACAATGAGCAGTTCTTC | CASSPTSGRGSYNEQFF
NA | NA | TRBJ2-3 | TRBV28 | TGTGCCACCCAAACGACAGGCGGGGGAGATACGCAGTATTTT | CATQTTGGGDTQYF
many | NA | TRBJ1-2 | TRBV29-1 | TGCAGCGTGCAGTCCACCAGGGCCTATGGCTACACCTTC | CSVQSTRAYGYTF
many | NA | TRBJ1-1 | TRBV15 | TGTGCCACCAGCATCCGGACGGGCATGAACACTGAAGCTTTCTTT | CATSIRTGMNTEAFF
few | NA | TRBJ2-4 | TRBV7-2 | TGTGCCAGCAACCTGGGGCGAGGCGAAGGGAGCATTCAGTACTTC | CASNLGRGEGSIQYF
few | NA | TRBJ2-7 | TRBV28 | TGTGCCAGCAGATCAAAGGACAGCTACGAGCAGTACTTC | CASRSKDSYEQYF
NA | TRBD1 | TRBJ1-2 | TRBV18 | TGTGCCAGCTCACCGGGCAGGGGGCCTTCTGGCTACACCTTC | CASSPGRGPSGYTF
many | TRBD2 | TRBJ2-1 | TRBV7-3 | TGTGCCAGCAGCCAACACGGCGGGAGGGCCTACAATGAGCAGTTCTTC | CASSQHGGRAYNEQFF
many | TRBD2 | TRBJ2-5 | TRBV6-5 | TGTGCCAGCACCGGAGCGGGAACAAACCAAGAGACCCAGTACTTC | CASTGAGTNQETQYF
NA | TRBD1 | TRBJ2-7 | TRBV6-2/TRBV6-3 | TGTGCCAGCAAAGATTTCCCGGGACAGGGGAGATACGAGCAGTACTTC | CASKDFPGQGRYEQYF
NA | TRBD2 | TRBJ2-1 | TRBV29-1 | TGCAGCGTACCCACACTAGCGGGAGGGCCCTATGAGCAGTTCTTC | CSVPTLAGGPYEQFF
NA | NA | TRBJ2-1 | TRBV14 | TGTGCCAGCAGCCAAGTACAGGAGCAGTTCTTC | CASSQVQEQFF
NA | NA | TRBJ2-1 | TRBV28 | TGTGCCAGCAGTTTGGGGGGTTCGAACCACAATGAGCAGTTCTTC | CASSLGGSNHNEQFF
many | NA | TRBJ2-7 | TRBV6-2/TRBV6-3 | TGTGCCAGCATCCAACTACCAGACTACGAGCAGTACTTC | CASIQLPDYEQYF
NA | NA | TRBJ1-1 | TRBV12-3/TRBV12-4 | TGTGCCAGCAGTTCCCGGGACACGGAGAGTGAAGCTTTCTTT | CASSSRDTESEAFF
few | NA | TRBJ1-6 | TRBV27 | TGTGCCAGCAGTTTAATAAAGGGGTACAATTCACCCCTCCACTTT | CASSLIKGYNSPLHF
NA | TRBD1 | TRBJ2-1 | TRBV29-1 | TGCAGCGTGAAGGACAGGGGGCGAAGCAATGAGCAGTTCTTC | CSVKDRGRSNEQFF
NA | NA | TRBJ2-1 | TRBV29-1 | TGCAGCGTCCCCTCGCCCCCAAATGAGCAGTTCTTC | CSVPSPPNEQFF
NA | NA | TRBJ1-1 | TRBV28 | TGTGCCAGCAAAACGGGCCCGACGTTTGAAGCTTTCTTT | CASKTGPTFEAFF
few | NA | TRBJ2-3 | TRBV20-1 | TGCAGTGCTAAGACTAGTACAGATACGCAGTATTTT | CSAKTSTDTQYF
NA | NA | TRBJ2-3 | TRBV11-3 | TGTGCCAGCAGCTACGGGAGCGCAGATACGCAGTATTTT | CASSYGSADTQYF
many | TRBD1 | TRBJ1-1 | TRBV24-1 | TGTGCCACCAGTGATTCCGGACAGGCGAACACTGAAGCTTTCTTT | CATSDSGQANTEAFF
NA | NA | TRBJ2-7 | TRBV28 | TGTGCCAGCAGTTCGCCCGGGGCAGGGGAAGGCGAGCAGTACTTC | CASSSPGAGEGEQYF
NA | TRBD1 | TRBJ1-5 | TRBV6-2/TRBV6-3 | TGTGCCAGCAGTAGACTTGGACAGGGGGGGAGCAATCAGCCCCAGCATTTT | CASSRLGQGGSNQPQHF
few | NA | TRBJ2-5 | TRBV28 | TGTGCCAGCAGTTCCCCGGAGACCCAGTACTTC | CASSSPETQYF
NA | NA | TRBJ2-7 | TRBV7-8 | TGTGCCAGCAGCACCGGGTCCTACGGCGAGCAGTACTTC | CASSTGSYGEQYF
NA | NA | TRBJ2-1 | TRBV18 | TGTGCCAGCTCACCACGGAACCAGGGGATATTAGGGAATGAGCAGTTCTTC | CASSPRNQGILGNEQFF
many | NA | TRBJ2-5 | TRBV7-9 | TGTGCCAGCAGCTTAGCTAGGGAACTGGAGACCCAGTACTTC | CASSLARELETQYF
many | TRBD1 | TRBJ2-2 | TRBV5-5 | TGTGCCAGCAGCTTGGCCCCGGACAGGGTGAACACCGGGGAGCTGTTTTTT | CASSLAPDRVNTGELFF
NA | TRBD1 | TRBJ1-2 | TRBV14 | TGTGCCAGCAGCCTACAGGGGATTAATAGCGGCTACACCTTC | CASSLQGINSGYTF